These 15 T cell receptor beta chains were sequenced from one sample in a study of shared clonotypes between healthy human individuals (dated by TCRdb to the early 2020s). Receptors were amplified or captured by the immunoSEQ multiplex PCR assay. Held by TCRdb, this immuneACCESS table contains in-frame sequences only and omits some clones. Under half of the omission traces to an unresolved V gene where checked; the cause of the rest is unknown. Within this sample are about 2 million clones, with 85% to 95% of them counted one time only. The top ten constitute 0.1% to 0.15% of the sample. Material: naive CD4+ T cells sorted from blood. The cell subset or site label here, explained by the study, means: CD45RA+ positively selected. The receptor source for this set is a man between 18 and 29 years old in good health.

V gene TRBV29-1 combines with J gene TRBJ2-5; 11 nucleotides agree with TRBD1. Trimming took 4 bases from V and 4 from J; bases not matched to a gene: 2. Germline loops: CDR1 SQVTM, CDR2 ANQGSEA. This CDR3 is 13 amino acids long. In DNA, the CDR3 is TGCAGCGTTGGGGACAGGGGGGGAGAGACCCAGTACTTC. This gives the protein CSVGDRGGETQYF.

The chain couples TRBV30 to TRBJ2-1, with 12 bases fitting TRBD2. Germline assignment: CDR1 GTSNPN and CDR2 SVGIG (reference sequence). CDR3 size: 17 residues. Trimming took 2 bases from V and 12 from J; bases not matched to a gene: 17. The CDR3, as DNA: TGTGCCTGGAGTCAAACCCTGACTAGCGGGAGCGTTCATGTGCAGTTCTTC. Its protein product is CAWSQTLTSGSVHVQFF.

In this sample, this clone turned up once. This sequence joins TRBV10-3 and TRBJ2-7, with 7 positions matching TRBD1. Germline V gene sequence: CDR1 ENHRY, CDR2 SYGVKD. The CDR3 is made up of 15 amino acids. After removal of 6 bases from V and 0 bases from J, the junction contained 8 bases not matched to a gene. CDR3 coding DNA: TGTGCCATCAGCACAGCCAGGGACAGCTCCTACGAGCAGTACTTC. Translating gives CAISTARDSSYEQYF.

The chain is built from TRBV5-4 and TRBJ2-7; 9 positions agree with TRBD1. From germline, CDR1 is SGHNT and CDR2 YYREEE (reference sequence). V was pared by 3 bases and J by 4 bases, with 8 bases of the junction left unmatched. This CDR3 has 15 residues. The CDR3 reads CASSSDGTGFYEQYF. CDR3 DNA sequence: TGTGCCAGCAGCTCGGACGGGACAGGGTTTTACGAGCAGTACTTC.

The rearrangement uses TRBV14 and TRBJ2-3; D is unclear. The germline V and J ends were trimmed by 4 bases and 2 bases, with 10 bases remaining between them. Germline loops: CDR1 SGHDN, CDR2 FVKESK. This CDR3 is 14 amino acids long. The CDR3: CASSLDGPTDTQYF. The DNA for the CDR3 is TGTGCCAGCAGCCTGGACGGCCCCACAGATACGCAGTATTTT. Full variable domain (missing parts from reference TRBV14 and TRBJ2-3): EAGVTQFPSHSVIEKGQTVTLRCDPISGHDNLYWYRRVMGKEIKFLLHFVKESKQDESGMPNNRFLAERTGGTYSTLKVQPAELEDSGVYFCASSLDGPTDTQYFGPGTRLTVL.

The rearrangement uses TRBV7-9 and TRBJ1-1; D unclear. There are 15 residues in the CDR3. V dropped 5 bases and J dropped 0 bases, with 13 bases sitting between them. Germline assignment: CDR1 SEHNR and CDR2 FQNEAQ (reference sequence). The CDR3 bases are TGTGCCAGCAGCCCGCAGATCCTGATGAACACTGAAGCTTTCTTT. As protein: CASSPQILMNTEAFF.

V is TRBV19 and J is TRBJ1-5; TRBD1 might be the D (5 bases). Germline V CDR1 and CDR2: LNHDA, SQIVND (reference sequence). The ends were cut back, 3 bases at V and 0 bases at J, with 18 bases in the middle. The CDR3 sequence is 18 residues long. The CDR3 is CASSIGQGGGVSNQPQHF. The CDR3 DNA follows: TGTGCCAGTAGTATTGGGCAGGGTGGAGGGGTTAGCAATCAGCCCCAGCATTTT.

V is TRBV29-1 and J is TRBJ2-3, with D uncertain. This CDR3 comprises 11 residues. In germline, CDR1 is SQVTM, CDR2 ANQGSEA. V shed 6 bases and J shed 7 bases, with 11 bases lying between them. CDR3 residues: CSVVRTNTQYF. In DNA form, the CDR3 reads TGCAGCGTCGTCCGCACTAATACGCAGTATTTT.

For the CDR3, the DNA is TGTGCCATCAGTGAGGTTAGAGGGGAAGGGGCTTTCTTT. Its translation: CAISEVRGEGAFF. The chain carries TRBV10-3 and TRBJ1-1; the D gene is possibly TRBD1 (5 bases). This CDR3 comprises 13 residues. CDR1 ENHRY and CDR2 SYGVKD come from the germline V gene. V dropped 2 bases and J dropped 11 bases, with 15 bases sitting between them.

This clone was counted a single time. This chain joins TRBV5-1 and TRBJ1-4, with TRBD1 matching over 8 bases. The CDR3 length is 14 residues. V shed 3 bases, J shed 11 bases, and the junction held 9 bases outside the gene matches. Germline CDR1 is SGHRS and CDR2 is YFSETQ. The CDR3 region has the DNA TGCGCCAGCAGCTCGGGACAGGACTCGGGGAAACTGTTTTTT. Its protein is CASSSGQDSGKLFF.

This chain uses TRBV28 with TRBJ2-3, with TRBD1 as a possible D gene (6 bases). Per germline, CDR1 MDHEN and CDR2 SYDVKM. The CDR3 spans 17 residues. Between the trimmed V and J ends, which lost 5 bases and 3 bases, there was a span of 21 bases. CDR3: CASSPHRAGQGTDTQYF. CDR3 bases: TGTGCCAGCAGTCCCCACCGGGCTGGGCAGGGGACAGATACGCAGTATTTT.

V and J are TRBV10-3 and TRBJ1-5, with TRBD1 as a possible D gene (5 bases). The germline gives CDR1 ENHRY, CDR2 SYGVKD. There are 13 residues in the CDR3. Trimming took off 3 bases at V and 8 bases at J, with 11 bases between the two ends. The CDR3 reads CAISDGTLEPQHF. CDR3 nucleotides: TGTGCCATCAGTGATGGGACCCTTGAGCCCCAGCATTTT.

The rearrangement links TRBV9 to TRBJ1-6; the D gene is possibly TRBD1 (6 bases). CDR3 length: 15 residues. Germline-derived CDR1 and CDR2 are SGDLS and YYNGEE. V shed 0 bases and J shed 10 bases, with 14 bases lying between them. The CDR3 region is CASSVEPGAGSPLHF. In DNA form, the CDR3 reads TGTGCCAGCAGCGTAGAGCCGGGGGCCGGGTCACCCCTCCACTTT.

Turning to this clone: Other DNA sequences in the same sample also yield this CDR3. This chain uses TRBV20-1 with TRBJ2-3; D gene uncertain. Trimming pared 5 bases from V and 0 bases from J, leaving 3 bases between. Germline-derived CDR1 and CDR2 are DFQATT and SNEGSKA (reference sequence). The CDR3 loop spans 11 amino acids. CDR3 sequence: CSASSTDTQYF. The DNA for the CDR3 is TGCAGTGCTTCTAGCACAGATACGCAGTATTTT.

The chain joins TRBV6-1 to TRBJ2-5, with TRBD2 matching 9 bases. Germline CDR1 and CDR2: MNHNS and SASEGT. V lost 4 bases to trimming and J lost 5 bases; unmatched junction nucleotides: 8. The CDR3 is 15 residues long. The CDR3 spells CASSASSGEWETQYF. The CDR3 DNA follows: TGTGCCAGCAGTGCTTCTAGCGGGGAATGGGAGACCCAGTACTTC.